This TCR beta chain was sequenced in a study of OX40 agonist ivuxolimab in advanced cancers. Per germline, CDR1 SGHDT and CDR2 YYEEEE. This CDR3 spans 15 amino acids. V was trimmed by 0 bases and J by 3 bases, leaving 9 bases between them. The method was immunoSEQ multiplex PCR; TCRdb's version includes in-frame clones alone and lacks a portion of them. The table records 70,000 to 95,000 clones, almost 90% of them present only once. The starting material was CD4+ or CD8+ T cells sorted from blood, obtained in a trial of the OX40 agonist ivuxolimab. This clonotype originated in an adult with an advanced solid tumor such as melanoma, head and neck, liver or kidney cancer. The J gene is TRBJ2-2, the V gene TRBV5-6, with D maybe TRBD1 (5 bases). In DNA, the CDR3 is TGTGCCAGCAGCTTGGACAGGCTGGACACCGGGGAGCTGTTTTTT. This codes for CASSLDRLDTGELFF.